This T cell receptor beta chain was identified in a study of monozygotic twins with inflammatory bowel disease. TCRdb reanalyzed the 5' RACE reads and collapses them to one entry per CDR3 protein, without DNA. The table lists about 300,000 distinct CDR3 sequences. CDR1 is LNHNV, CDR2 YYDKDF, per germline (reference sequence). The CDR3 length is 13 residues. The sequenced material came from blood. This chain joins TRBV15 and TRBJ2-1. The TCR was taken from a human donor with ulcerative colitis or Crohn's disease, or a healthy co-twin of an affected twin (not recorded which). This CDR3 is CATSRDVRFEQFF.